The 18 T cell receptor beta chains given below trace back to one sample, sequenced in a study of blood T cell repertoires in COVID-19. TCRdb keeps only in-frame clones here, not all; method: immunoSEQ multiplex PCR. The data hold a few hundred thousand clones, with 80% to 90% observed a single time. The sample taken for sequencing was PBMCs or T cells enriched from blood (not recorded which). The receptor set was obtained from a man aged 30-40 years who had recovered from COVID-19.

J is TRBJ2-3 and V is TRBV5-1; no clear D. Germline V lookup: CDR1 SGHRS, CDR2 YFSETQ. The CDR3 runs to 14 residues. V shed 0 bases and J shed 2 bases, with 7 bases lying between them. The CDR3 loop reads CASSLARLTDTQYF. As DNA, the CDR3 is TGCGCCAGCAGCTTGGCGAGGCTCACAGATACGCAGTATTTT.

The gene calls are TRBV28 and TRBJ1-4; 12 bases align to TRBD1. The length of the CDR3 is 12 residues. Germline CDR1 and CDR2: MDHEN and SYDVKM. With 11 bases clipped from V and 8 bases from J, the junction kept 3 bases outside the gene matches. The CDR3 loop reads CAGGTGGEKLFF. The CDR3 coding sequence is TGTGCCGGCGGGACAGGGGGCGAAAAACTGTTTTTT.

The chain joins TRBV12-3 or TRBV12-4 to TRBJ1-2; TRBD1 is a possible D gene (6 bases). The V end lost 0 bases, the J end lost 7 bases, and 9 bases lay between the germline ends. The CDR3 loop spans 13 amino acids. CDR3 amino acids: CASSLAGGGGYTF. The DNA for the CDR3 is TGTGCCAGCAGTTTAGCAGGGGGGGGTGGCTACACCTTC.

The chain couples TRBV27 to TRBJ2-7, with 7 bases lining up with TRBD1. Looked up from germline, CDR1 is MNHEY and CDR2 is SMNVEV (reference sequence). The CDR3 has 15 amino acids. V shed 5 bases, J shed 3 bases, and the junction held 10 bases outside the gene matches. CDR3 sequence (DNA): TGTGCCAGCAGTCCTAATTCGGGACAGAGCTACGAGCAGTACTTC. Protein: CASSPNSGQSYEQYF.

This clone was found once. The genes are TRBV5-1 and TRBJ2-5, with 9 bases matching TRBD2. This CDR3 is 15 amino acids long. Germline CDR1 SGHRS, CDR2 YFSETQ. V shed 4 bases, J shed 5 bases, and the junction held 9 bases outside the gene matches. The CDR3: CASSGGGGAQETQYF. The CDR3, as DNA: TGCGCCAGCAGCGGGGGCGGGGGGGCCCAGGAGACCCAGTACTTC.

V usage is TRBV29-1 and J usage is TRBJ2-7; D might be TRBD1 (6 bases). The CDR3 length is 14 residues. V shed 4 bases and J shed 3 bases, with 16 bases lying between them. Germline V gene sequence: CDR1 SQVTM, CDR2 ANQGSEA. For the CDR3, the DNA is TGCAGCGTTGGGGGGCTTGGGGTAAGCTACGAGCAGTACTTC. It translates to CSVGGLGVSYEQYF.

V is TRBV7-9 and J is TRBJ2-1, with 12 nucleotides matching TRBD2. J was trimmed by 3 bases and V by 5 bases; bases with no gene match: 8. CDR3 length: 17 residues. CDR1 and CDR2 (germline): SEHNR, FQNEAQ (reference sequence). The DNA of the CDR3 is TGTGCCAGCAGCCGAATACCGGGACTAGCGGGCTACAATGAGCAGTTCTTC. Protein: CASSRIPGLAGYNEQFF.

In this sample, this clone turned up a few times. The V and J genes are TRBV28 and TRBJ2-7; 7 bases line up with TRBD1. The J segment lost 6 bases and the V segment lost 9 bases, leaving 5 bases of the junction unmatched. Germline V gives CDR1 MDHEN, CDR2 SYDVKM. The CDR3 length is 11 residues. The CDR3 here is CASNQGVEQYF. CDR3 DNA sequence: TGTGCCAGTAATCAGGGGGTCGAGCAGTACTTC.

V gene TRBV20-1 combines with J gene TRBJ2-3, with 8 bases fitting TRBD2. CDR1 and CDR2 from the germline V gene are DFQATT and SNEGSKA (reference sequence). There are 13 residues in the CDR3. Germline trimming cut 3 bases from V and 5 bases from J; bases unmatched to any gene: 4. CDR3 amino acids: CSASRLAGDTQYF. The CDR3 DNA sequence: TGCAGTGCTAGTAGGCTAGCGGGAGATACGCAGTATTTT.

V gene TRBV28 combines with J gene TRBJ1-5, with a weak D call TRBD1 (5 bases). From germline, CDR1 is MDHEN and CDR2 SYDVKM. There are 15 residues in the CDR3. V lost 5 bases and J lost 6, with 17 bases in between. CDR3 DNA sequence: TGTGCCAGCAGTCCCCCCGACAGAGCCGGTCAGCCCCAGCATTTT. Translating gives CASSPPDRAGQPQHF.

The CDR3 nucleotides read TGTGCCAGTAGGGCCGACAGGGAGCCCAATCAGCCCCAGCATTTT. As protein: CASRADREPNQPQHF. The chain is built from TRBV19 and TRBJ1-5, with TRBD1 matching 7 bases. Germline assignment: CDR1 LNHDA and CDR2 SQIVND (reference sequence). The CDR3 covers 15 residues. V lost 6 bases to trimming and J lost 3 bases; unmatched junction nucleotides: 8.

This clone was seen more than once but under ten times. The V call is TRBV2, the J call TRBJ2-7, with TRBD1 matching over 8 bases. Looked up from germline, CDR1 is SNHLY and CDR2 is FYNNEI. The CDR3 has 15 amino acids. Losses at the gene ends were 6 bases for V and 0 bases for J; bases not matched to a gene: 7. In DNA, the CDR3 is TGTGCCAGCAGCCCGCACAGGGGGACCTCCTACGAGCAGTACTTC. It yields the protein CASSPHRGTSYEQYF.

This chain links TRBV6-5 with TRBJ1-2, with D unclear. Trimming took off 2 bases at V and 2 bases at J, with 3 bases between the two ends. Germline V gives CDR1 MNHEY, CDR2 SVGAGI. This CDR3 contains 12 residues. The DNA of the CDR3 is TGTGCCAGCAGTTACCAGAACTATGGCTACACCTTC. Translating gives CASSYQNYGYTF.

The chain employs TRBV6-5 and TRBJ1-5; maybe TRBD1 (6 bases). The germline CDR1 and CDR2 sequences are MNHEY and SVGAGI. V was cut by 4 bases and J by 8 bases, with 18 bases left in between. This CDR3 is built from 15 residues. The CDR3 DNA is TGTGCCAGCAGTTCTACACAGGGCTCAGGGGAGCCCCAGCATTTT. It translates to CASSSTQGSGEPQHF.

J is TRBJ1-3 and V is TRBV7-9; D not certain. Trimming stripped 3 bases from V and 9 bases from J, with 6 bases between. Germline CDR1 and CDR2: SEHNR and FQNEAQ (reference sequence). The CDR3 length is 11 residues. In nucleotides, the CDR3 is TGTGCCAGCAGCTTTGGAGGCACCATATATTTT. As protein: CASSFGGTIYF.

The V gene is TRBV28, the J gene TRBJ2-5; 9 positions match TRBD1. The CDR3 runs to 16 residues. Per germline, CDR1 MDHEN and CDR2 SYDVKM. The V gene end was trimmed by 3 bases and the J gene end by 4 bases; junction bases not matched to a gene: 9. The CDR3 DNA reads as TGTGCCAGCAGTTTCCGGGACAGGGATTGGAGAGAGACCCAGTACTTC. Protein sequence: CASSFRDRDWRETQYF. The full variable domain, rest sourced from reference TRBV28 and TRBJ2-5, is DVKVTQSSRYLVKRTGEKVFLECVQDMDHENMFWYRQDPGLGLRLIYFSYDVKMKEKGDIPEGYSVSREKKERFSLILESASTNQTSMYLCASSFRDRDWRETQYFGPGTRLLVL.

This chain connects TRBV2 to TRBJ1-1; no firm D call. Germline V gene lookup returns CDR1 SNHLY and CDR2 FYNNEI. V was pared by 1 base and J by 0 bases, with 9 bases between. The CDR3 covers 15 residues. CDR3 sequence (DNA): TGTGCCAGCAGTGAAGATACAGTTATGAACACTGAAGCTTTCTTT. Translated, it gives CASSEDTVMNTEAFF.

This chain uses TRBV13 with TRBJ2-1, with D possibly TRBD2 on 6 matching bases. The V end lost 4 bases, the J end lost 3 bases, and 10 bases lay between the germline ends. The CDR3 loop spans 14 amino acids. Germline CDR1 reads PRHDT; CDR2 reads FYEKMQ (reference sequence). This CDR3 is CASSSGGYYNEQFF. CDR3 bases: TGTGCCAGCAGCTCTGGGGGGTACTACAATGAGCAGTTCTTC.